This passage covers 25 T cell receptor beta chains from one sample sequenced in a study of regulatory T cells in long-lasting Graves disease. The time point denotes: newly diagnosed GD, antithyroid drugs for less than 3 months. The TCR library used RNA extracted from PBMCs. For TCR beta, libraries came from iRepertoire HTBI primers and Arm-PCR of CDR3 regions. Using its own MiXCR run on the multiplex PCR reads, TCRdb lists one record per CDR3 protein. This sample has around 480,000 distinct CDR3 sequences; 15% to 20% occur once, and the top ten carry more than 10%. These data also featured in a second study, about T cells in Graves' hyperthyroidism and ophthalmopathy.

Sample: peripheral blood mononuclear cells (PBMCs), taken at new diagnosis, from a patient treated with antithyroid drugs. Every receptor here comes from a man aged 40-49 years with Graves disease.

The chain uses TRBV6-1 and TRBJ1-1; D perhaps matches TRBD1 (5 bases). V lost 6 bases to trimming and J lost 1 base, with 21 bases between them. This CDR3 is built from 17 residues. Germline values: CDR1 MNHNS, CDR2 SASEGT. CDR3 protein: CASSQVGAVGENTEAFF. The CDR3 DNA follows: TGTGCCAGCAGCCAAGTGGGCGCGGTAGGGGAGAACACTGAAGCTTTCTTT.

The chain couples TRBV6-2 or TRBV6-3 to TRBJ2-1; 11 nucleotides agree with TRBD2. The length of the CDR3 is 16 residues. V lost 6 bases, J lost 4 bases, and 8 bases stayed unmatched. The germline V gene encodes CDR1 MNHEY and CDR2 SVGEGT. In nucleotides, the CDR3 is TGTGCCAGCAGCCGCGGGACTAGCGGAGATTACAATGAGCAGTTCTTC. Its protein product is CASSRGTSGDYNEQFF.

This clonotype was recorded a few times. The chain combines TRBV5-1 with TRBJ2-7; D is ambiguous. CDR1 and CDR2 from the germline V gene are SGHRS and YFSETQ. Trimming left V 5 bases short and J 0 bases short, with 9 bases between. The CDR3 is 13 residues long. CDR3 sequence: CASRPMSSYEQYF. For the CDR3, the DNA is TGCGCCAGCAGACCAATGAGCTCCTACGAGCAGTACTTC.

This clonotype was found a few times. This chain connects TRBV29-1 to TRBJ2-2; D possibly corresponds to TRBD2 (6 bases). CDR1 is SQVTM, CDR2 ANQGSEA, per germline. V lost 3 bases to trimming and J lost 2 bases, with 10 bases between them. This CDR3 is 14 amino acids long. The CDR3 region is CSVDGTRNTGELFF. The CDR3 DNA reads as TGCAGCGTTGACGGGACTCGAAACACCGGGGAGCTGTTTTTT.

This clonotype showed up many times. The J gene is TRBJ2-7, the V gene TRBV2; TRBD2 matches 8 bases. Germline lookup yields CDR1 SNHLY and CDR2 FYNNEI. CDR3 length: 14 residues. The ends lost 4 bases at V and 3 bases at J; junction bases unmatched: 5. The CDR3 here is CASSGGLGIYEQYF. The CDR3 bases are TGTGCCAGCAGTGGGGGACTAGGTATCTACGAGCAGTACTTC.

The sample holds a few counts of this clonotype. The genes are TRBV19 and TRBJ2-4; TRBD1 matches at 7 bases. CDR3 length: 16 residues. Germline assignment: CDR1 LNHDA and CDR2 SQIVND (reference sequence). With V trimmed by 1 base and J by 0 bases, 3 bases remained unmatched. The CDR3 nucleotides are TGTGCCAGTAGTATAGCCCGACAGGGAGCCAAAAACATTCAGTACTTC. Translation: CASSIARQGAKNIQYF. Looking up the rest from reference TRBV19 and TRBJ2-4 gives the full variable domain: DGGITQSPKYLFRKEGQNVTLSCEQNLNHDAMYWYRQDPGQGLRLIYYSQIVNDFQKGDIAEGYSVSREKKESFPLTVTSAQKNPTAFYLCASSIARQGAKNIQYFGAGTRLSVL.

The V call is TRBV28, the J call TRBJ1-5, with 9 bases matching TRBD1. Germline V CDR1 and CDR2: MDHEN, SYDVKM. There are 13 residues in the CDR3. Trimming at V came to 6 bases and at J to 6 bases, leaving 3 bases not matched to a gene. The CDR3 nucleotides are TGTGCCAGCAGAACAGGGGGCTTTCAGCCCCAGCATTTT. Its protein product is CASRTGGFQPQHF.

This clonotype was counted a few times. The chain is built from TRBV28 and TRBJ1-2; D perhaps matches TRBD1 (6 bases). V lost 3 bases, J lost 4 bases, and 12 bases lay in between. The CDR3 runs 14 residues. Germline V CDR1 and CDR2: MDHEN, SYDVKM. The DNA for the CDR3 is TGTGCCAGCAGTTTTGGAGGGGGAGGCTATGGCTACACCTTC. Protein product: CASSFGGGGYGYTF.

This clonotype appeared many times. This clone may be a read error of a much larger clone one base away. The chain recombines TRBV3-1 with TRBJ1-1; D is ambiguous. The CDR3 extends over 11 amino acids. Trimming removed 5 bases from V and 6 bases from J, with 7 bases in between. Germline values: CDR1 LGHDT, CDR2 YNNKEL (reference sequence). The CDR3 DNA reads TGTGCCAGCAGCTTTAACGCTGAAGCTTTCTTT. Amino acid sequence: CASSFNAEAFF.

This clonotype was recorded many times. The chain employs TRBV7-3 and TRBJ2-3; the D is unclear. CDR1 is SGHTA, CDR2 FQGTGA, per germline. Trimming left V 7 bases short and J 0 bases short, with 8 bases between. The CDR3 is 13 residues long. The CDR3, as DNA: TGTGCCAGCACTGGGTCTAGCACAGATACGCAGTATTTT. Its protein product is CASTGSSTDTQYF.

This clonotype was detected many times. The chain combines TRBV27 with TRBJ2-3; D gene uncertain. Germline V gene data show CDR1 as MNHEY and CDR2 as SMNVEV (reference sequence). V lost 2 bases and J 4 bases, leaving 7 bases between the germline ends. The length of the CDR3 is 13 residues. As DNA, the CDR3 is TGTGCCAGCAGTTTACTATTCCCAGATACGCAGTATTTT. Encoded protein: CASSLLFPDTQYF.

This clonotype was recorded a few times. This sequence joins TRBV18 and TRBJ1-5; weak D call: TRBD1 (5 bases). V was shortened by 3 bases and J by 0 bases, with 9 bases between the two germline ends. This CDR3 is 15 amino acids long. Germline CDR1 and CDR2: KGHSH and LQKENI. The CDR3 DNA reads as TGTGCCAGCTCACCCCTACAGGATAGCAATCAGCCCCAGCATTTT. Protein sequence: CASSPLQDSNQPQHF.

This clonotype was seen at least ten times. The chain employs TRBV7-9 and TRBJ1-1; TRBD1 matches at 9 bases. The CDR3 totals 16 residues. The J segment lost 0 bases and the V segment lost 10 bases, leaving 12 bases of the junction unmatched. Germline loops: CDR1 SEHNR, CDR2 FQNEAQ (reference sequence). The CDR3 loop is CATDRGRQGMNTEAFF. Written as DNA, the CDR3 is TGTGCCACGGACAGGGGCCGTCAAGGTATGAACACTGAAGCTTTCTTT.

This clonotype came up many times. The rearrangement joins TRBV30 to TRBJ2-7; weak D call: TRBD2 (7 bases). V lost 0 bases and J lost 2, with 14 bases in between. Germline lookup yields CDR1 GTSNPN and CDR2 SVGIG (reference sequence). The CDR3 totals 15 residues. Written as DNA, the CDR3 is TGTGCCTGGAGTGTACCTAGGGGGGGGGCCTACGAGCAGTACTTC. This sequence encodes CAWSVPRGGAYEQYF.

This clonotype was seen at least ten times. The V gene is TRBV6-4, the J gene TRBJ2-2, with 7 bases lining up with TRBD2. CDR3 length: 15 amino acids. From germline, CDR1 is MRHNA and CDR2 SNTAGT. V shed 3 bases, J shed 4 bases, and the junction held 5 bases outside the gene matches. The CDR3 sequence: CASSEAGEATGELFF. In DNA, the CDR3 is TGTGCCAGCAGTGAGGCGGGAGAGGCCACCGGGGAGCTGTTTTTT.

The chain has TRBV6-5 and TRBJ1-3, with 8 bases aligning to TRBD1. The V and J ends lost 2 bases and 7 bases, in that order; junction bases with no gene match: 7. In germline, CDR1 is MNHEY, CDR2 SVGAGI. The CDR3 covers 15 residues. CDR3 loop: CASSYTGQGGNTIYF. CDR3 nucleotides: TGTGCCAGCAGTTACACAGGACAGGGAGGGAACACCATATATTTT.

The V and J genes are TRBV24-1 and TRBJ1-5; D is unresolved. Germline-derived CDR1 and CDR2 are KGHDR and SFDVKD. The CDR3 sequence is 15 residues long. Trimming left V 3 bases short and J 7 bases short, with 15 bases between. The CDR3 DNA reads TGTGCCACCAGTGATAGCGGAGGGTCAGGACAGCCCCAGCATTTT. Amino acids: CATSDSGGSGQPQHF.

This clonotype was seen a handful of times. An end of the junction differs from the germline gene, which may be a read error. The chain recombines TRBV7-2 with TRBJ2-7; TRBD2 aligns across 10 bases. The CDR3 spans 15 residues. The germline V gene has CDR1 SGHTA and CDR2 FQGNSA. The CDR3 DNA reads as TGTGCCAGCACCTTAGCGGGAGGACTAGCCTACGAGCAGTACTTC. Encoded protein: CASTLAGGLAYEQYF.

The gene calls are TRBV18 and TRBJ1-5, with a possible D match to TRBD1 (6 bases). Trimming removed 0 bases from V and 5 bases from J, with 8 bases in between. The germline V gene has CDR1 KGHSH and CDR2 LQKENI. The CDR3 is 14 residues long. The CDR3 DNA reads as TGTGCCAGCTCACCACCGGGGGGGCATCAGCCCCAGCATTTT. Protein sequence: CASSPPGGHQPQHF.

On this clonotype itself: A clone one base away is much larger, so this may be a read error. The chain uses TRBV5-5 and TRBJ2-3; D unclear. V dropped 4 bases and J dropped 3 bases, with 15 bases sitting between them. Germline assignment: CDR1 SGHKS and CDR2 YYEKEE (reference sequence). This CDR3 contains 15 residues. CDR3 in amino acids: CASSPLLGKTDTQYF. Written as DNA, the CDR3 is TGTGCCAGCAGCCCTCTTCTGGGTAAGACAGATACGCAGTATTTT.

This clonotype has at least ten counts. The chain employs TRBV5-1 and TRBJ2-1; TRBD2 might be the D (5 bases). V lost 3 bases, J lost 0 bases, and 10 bases lay in between. The CDR3 is 15 amino acids. Germline values: CDR1 SGHRS, CDR2 YFSETQ. As DNA, the CDR3 is TGCGCCAGCAGCTCGGAGGTCAGCTCCTACAATGAGCAGTTCTTC. This translates into CASSSEVSSYNEQFF.

The V and J genes are TRBV20-1 and TRBJ1-4, with D possibly matching TRBD1 (5 bases). This CDR3 has 15 residues. CDR1 and CDR2 from the germline V gene are DFQATT and SNEGSKA (reference sequence). V lost 0 bases and J 6 bases, leaving 14 bases between the germline ends. CDR3 loop: CSAREGTRSHEKLFF. The CDR3 DNA reads as TGCAGTGCTAGAGAAGGGACCCGGTCCCATGAAAAACTGTTTTTT.

This clonotype was recorded a few times. V gene TRBV4-1 combines with J gene TRBJ2-3, with 8 bases aligning to TRBD1. The V and J ends lost 3 bases and 3 bases, in that order; junction bases with no gene match: 11. The CDR3 runs to 17 residues. The germline gives CDR1 MGHRA, CDR2 YSYEKL. The DNA for the CDR3 is TGCGCCAGCAGCCACGCGAAACGGACAGGGAGTACAGATACGCAGTATTTT. Translated, it gives CASSHAKRTGSTDTQYF.

A note on this clonotype: This may be a read error, as it is one base from a much larger clone. The J gene is TRBJ1-1, the V gene TRBV6-1; D is unresolved. The CDR3 consists of 13 residues. The germline V gene encodes CDR1 MNHNS and CDR2 SASEGT. Trimming left V 1 base short and J 1 base short, with 4 bases between. The CDR3 reads CASSEGWNTEAFF. The CDR3 region has the DNA TGTGCCAGCAGTGAAGGGTGGAACACTGAAGCTTTCTTT.

This clonotype was seen ten or more times. The genes are TRBV18 and TRBJ2-7; perhaps TRBD2 as D (5 bases). This CDR3 spans 14 amino acids. With 3 bases removed from V and 5 bases from J, the gap between germline ends came to 14 bases. Germline assignment: CDR1 KGHSH and CDR2 LQKENI. CDR3 in amino acids: CASSPMRGNHEQYF. Here the CDR3 DNA reads TGTGCCAGCTCACCCATGAGAGGGAACCACGAGCAGTACTTC.